The clone carrying this T cell receptor (beta chain) has more than one count but fewer than ten. What it binds is not known. The sample comes from a study of response to subunit inactivated influenza vaccine. TCRdb reanalysed the RT-PCR reads using MiXCR and keeps one entry per CDR3 protein. The sample lists approximately 680,000 distinct CDR3 sequences; roughly 14% were seen once. Study outcomes and limitations: After each seasonal influenza vaccination, few new T cells are recruited, the authors suggested.

The sequencing here drew on PBMCs from blood, taken approximately 13 days after vaccination. This sequence was found in a man aged 50-59 years who received an inactivated influenza vaccine.

The CDR3 spells CASSLPGLAGGPWNTGELFF. CDR3 nucleotides: TGTGCCAGCAGTTTACCGGGACTAGCGGGGGGGCCCTGGAACACCGGGGAGCTGTTTTTT. The rearrangement uses TRBV28 and TRBJ2-2; TRBD2 matches 16 bases. The CDR3 extends over 20 amino acids. V was pared by 2 bases and J by 1 base, with 7 bases of the junction left unmatched. Germline V gene data show CDR1 as MDHEN and CDR2 as SYDVKM.